This TCR beta chain was documented in a study of CD8 T cells in ankylosing spondylitis. General observations from the study: Earlier studies detected some motif variants in reactive arthritis synovial fluid and blood. Made up of eight highly homologous variants, a TCR beta motif appeared characteristic of ankylosing spondylitis blood. Matched synovial fluid from ankylosing spondylitis patients was reported to be enriched for disease-linked clones.

Looked up from germline, CDR1 is SGHRS and CDR2 is YFSETQ. The CDR3 has 16 residues. V lost 5 bases to trimming and J lost 3 bases; unmatched junction nucleotides: 13. This clonotype occurred a few times. Its matching antigen is unknown. Scientists made TCR beta libraries using quantitative 5'-RACE with molecular barcodes. A single record per CDR3 protein comes from TCRdb applying MiXCR to the 5' RACE reads. The sample lists 150,000 to 250,000 distinct CDR3 sequences; 9.5% to 15% were seen once. The receptor comes from a male donor with ankylosing spondylitis or in good health (not recorded which). Sequencing input: blood, either unsorted or a sorted T cell fraction (not recorded which). The chain is built from TRBV5-1 and TRBJ1-1, with 7 bases fitting TRBD1. The CDR3 DNA reads as TGCGCCAGCAGTTCTTTTTGGGACAGTGCATACACTGAAGCTTTCTTT. It yields the protein CASSSFWDSAYTEAFF.